This T cell receptor (beta chain) came from a study of OX40 agonist ivuxolimab in advanced cancers. Overall study context: With ivuxolimab, an agonistic anti-OX40 (CD134) antibody, patients were treated. Every 2 weeks, patients received ivuxolimab intravenously, dosed at 0.01 to 10 mg/kg.

Study-wide results and limits: Not determined was the antigen specificity of the expanded peripheral T cells.

CDR1 and CDR2 (germline): SGHRS, YFSETQ. With 3 bases removed from V and 7 bases from J, the gap between germline ends came to 13 bases. CDR3 length: 13 residues. A note on this clone: Its antigen remains unknown.

The investigators sampled blood at baseline, at cycle 4 day 1, and at cycle 7 day 1. Produced via immunoSEQ multiplex PCR; TCRdb's table is partial and in-frame only. The table lists tens of thousands of clones, around 87% of them singletons. Material: CD4+ or CD8+ T cells sorted from blood, obtained in a trial of the OX40 agonist ivuxolimab. V usage is TRBV5-1 and J usage is TRBJ2-5; TRBD2 is a possible D gene (5 bases). The TCR was taken from an adult with an advanced solid tumor such as melanoma, head and neck, liver or kidney cancer. The CDR3, as DNA: TGCGCCAGCAGCTCACGGTCAGAGGGGACCCAGTACTTC. It specifies CASSSRSEGTQYF. Drawing the rest from reference TRBV5-1 and TRBJ2-5, the complete variable domain is KAGVTQTPRYLIKTRGQQVTLSCSPISGHRSVSWYQQTPGQGLQFLFEYFSETQRNKGNFPGRFSGRQFSNSRSEMNVSTLELGDSALYLCASSSRSEGTQYFGPGTRLLVL.